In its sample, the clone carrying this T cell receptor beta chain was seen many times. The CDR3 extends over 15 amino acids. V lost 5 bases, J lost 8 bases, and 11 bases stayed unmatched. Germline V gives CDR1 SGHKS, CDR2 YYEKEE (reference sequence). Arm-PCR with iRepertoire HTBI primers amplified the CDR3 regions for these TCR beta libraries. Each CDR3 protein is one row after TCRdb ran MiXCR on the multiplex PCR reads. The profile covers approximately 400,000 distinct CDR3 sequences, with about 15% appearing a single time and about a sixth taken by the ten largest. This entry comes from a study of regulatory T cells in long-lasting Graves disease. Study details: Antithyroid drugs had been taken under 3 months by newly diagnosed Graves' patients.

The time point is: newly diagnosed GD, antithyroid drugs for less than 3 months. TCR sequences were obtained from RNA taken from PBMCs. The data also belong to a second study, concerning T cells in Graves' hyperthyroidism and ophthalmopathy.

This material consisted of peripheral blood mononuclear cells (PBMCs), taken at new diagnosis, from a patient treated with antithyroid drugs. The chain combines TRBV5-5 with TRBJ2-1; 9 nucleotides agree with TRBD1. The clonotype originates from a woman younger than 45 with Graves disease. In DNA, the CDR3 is TGTGCCAGCAGTCGTCCGGGACAGGGAACGCATGAGCAGTTCTTC. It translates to CASSRPGQGTHEQFF.